A single sample is the source of the 7 T cell receptor beta chains below, sequenced in a study of blood T cell repertoires in COVID-19. Sequencing used immunoSEQ multiplex PCR; TCRdb keeps in-frame clones, though not all of them. Here the sample spans 45,000 or so clones, about 86% being singletons. Material for sequencing was peripheral blood. These receptors came from a human donor in a cohort sampled during active COVID-19.

The chain combines TRBV28 with TRBJ1-2; D gene unclear. Trimming shortened V by 3 bases and J by 8 bases, and 13 bases separated the two germline ends. CDR1 and CDR2 from the germline V gene are MDHEN and SYDVKM. The CDR3 sequence is 13 residues long. Here the CDR3 DNA reads TGTGCCAGCAGTTTCTCGGTGTCGGGGGGCTACACCTTC. This codes for CASSFSVSGGYTF.

The V gene is TRBV4-1, the J gene TRBJ2-5, with D possibly TRBD2 on 6 matching bases. The CDR3 consists of 15 residues. V was clipped by 3 bases and J by 1 base, with 12 bases between them. Germline assignment: CDR1 MGHRA and CDR2 YSYEKL. CDR3 protein: CASSQTGTSQETQYF. In nucleotides, the CDR3 is TGCGCCAGCAGCCAGACCGGGACTTCCCAAGAGACCCAGTACTTC.

V usage is TRBV9 and J usage is TRBJ1-1, with D unresolved. The V gene's germline CDR1 is SGDLS and CDR2 YYNGEE. The CDR3 runs to 14 residues. Trimming pared 0 bases from V and 1 base from J, leaving 7 bases between. The CDR3 spells CASSVVAENTEAFF. The DNA of the CDR3 is TGTGCCAGCAGCGTAGTGGCAGAGAACACTGAAGCTTTCTTT.

This clone was detected only once. The chain employs TRBV7-3 and TRBJ2-3, with 7 nucleotides matching TRBD2. Germline V CDR1 and CDR2: SGHTA, FQGTGA. CDR3 size: 15 residues. After removal of 5 bases from V and 2 bases from J, the junction contained 7 bases not matched to a gene. CDR3 sequence reads: CASSPPGGYTDTQYF. In DNA, the CDR3 is TGTGCCAGCAGCCCCCCCGGGGGGTACACAGATACGCAGTATTTT.

This clone was counted only a few times. The chain uses TRBV4-2 and TRBJ1-1; no definite D call. The CDR3 extends over 14 amino acids. The V end was cut by 0 bases, the J end by 1 base, with 6 bases between. Germline CDR1 and CDR2: LGHNA and YNFKEQ. CDR3 loop: CASSQDLSNTEAFF. DNA of the CDR3: TGTGCCAGCAGCCAAGACTTGTCGAACACTGAAGCTTTCTTT.

The chain has TRBV19 and TRBJ2-1; maybe TRBD1 (6 bases). Germline V gene lookup returns CDR1 LNHDA and CDR2 SQIVND (reference sequence). V gave up 10 bases and J gave up 2 bases, with 12 bases separating them. The CDR3 runs to 13 residues. The CDR3 sequence: CATGQRPYNEQFF. The DNA for the CDR3 is TGTGCCACCGGACAGAGACCCTACAATGAGCAGTTCTTC.

This clone appeared a few times. The chain recombines TRBV11-2 with TRBJ2-7, with 7 bases that match TRBD1. This CDR3 is built from 14 residues. Germline CDR1 is SGHAT and CDR2 is FQNNGV. J was trimmed by 5 bases and V by 4 bases; bases with no gene match: 8. The CDR3 region has the DNA TGTGCCAGCAGCTCCCGACAGGGATCGGACGAGCAGTACTTC. Protein: CASSSRQGSDEQYF.